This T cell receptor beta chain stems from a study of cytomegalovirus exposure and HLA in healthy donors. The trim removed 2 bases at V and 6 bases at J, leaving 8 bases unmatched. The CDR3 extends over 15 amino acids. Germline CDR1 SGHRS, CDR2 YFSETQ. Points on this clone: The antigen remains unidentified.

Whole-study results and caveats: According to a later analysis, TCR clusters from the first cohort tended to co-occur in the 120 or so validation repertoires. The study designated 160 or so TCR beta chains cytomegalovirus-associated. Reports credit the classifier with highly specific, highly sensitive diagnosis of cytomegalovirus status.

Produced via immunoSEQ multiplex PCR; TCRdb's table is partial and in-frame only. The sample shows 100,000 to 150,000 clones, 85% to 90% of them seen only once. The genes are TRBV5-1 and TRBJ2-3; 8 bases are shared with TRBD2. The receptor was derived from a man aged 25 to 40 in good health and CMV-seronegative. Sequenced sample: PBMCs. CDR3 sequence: CASSLSSGGPDTQYF. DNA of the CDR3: TGCGCCAGCAGCTTATCGAGCGGGGGTCCCGATACGCAGTATTTT.